These 19 T cell receptor beta chains were sequenced from one sample in a study of PD-L1 blockade in urothelial cancer. Measured with immunoSEQ multiplex PCR; TCRdb has only the in-frame clones, and not every one. The data show 55,000 to 85,000 clones, with about 89% seen just once and less than 4% held by the top ten. The sample here was PBMCs, taken around atezolizumab (anti-PD-L1) treatment. The receptor set was obtained from a man in his sixties with urothelial cancer.

The rearrangement uses TRBV9 and TRBJ1-4, with 9 bases that match TRBD1. J was trimmed by 7 bases and V by 1 base; bases with no gene match: 5. Germline CDR1 is SGDLS and CDR2 is YYNGEE. The CDR3 has 15 amino acids. DNA for the CDR3: TGTGCCAGCAGCGTAACAGGGGGCGAAAGTGAAAAACTGTTTTTT. Encoded protein: CASSVTGGESEKLFF.

The count of this clone is one. The V call is TRBV19, the J call TRBJ2-7; 10 positions match TRBD1. Losses at the gene ends were 7 bases for V and 4 bases for J; bases not matched to a gene: 10. The CDR3 runs to 15 residues. Germline CDR1 is LNHDA and CDR2 is SQIVND (reference sequence). The CDR3 is CASTEAGTGAYEQYF. CDR3 bases: TGTGCCAGTACCGAAGCCGGGACAGGGGCTTACGAGCAGTACTTC. The complete variable domain, with remaining parts taken from reference TRBV19 and TRBJ2-7, reads DGGITQSPKYLFRKEGQNVTLSCEQNLNHDAMYWYRQDPGQGLRLIYYSQIVNDFQKGDIAEGYSVSREKKESFPLTVTSAQKNPTAFYLCASTEAGTGAYEQYFGPGTRLTVT.

The V call is TRBV10-2, the J call TRBJ1-1; D perhaps matches TRBD1 (6 bases). Trimming cost V 2 bases and J 1 base, with 11 bases left between them. The CDR3 covers 15 residues. The germline CDR1 and CDR2 sequences are WSHSY and SAAADI. The DNA for the CDR3 is TGCGCCAGCAGTGAGCCTCAGGGGAGGAACACTGAAGCTTTCTTT. Protein: CASSEPQGRNTEAFF.

This chain's CDR3 is CASSPEEREAFF. CDR3 DNA sequence: TGTGCCAGCTCACCAGAGGAACGGGAGGCTTTCTTT. The chain is built from TRBV18 and TRBJ1-1; D unresolved. V lost 2 bases to trimming and J lost 11 bases, with 12 bases between them. Germline loops: CDR1 KGHSH, CDR2 LQKENI. The CDR3 totals 12 residues.

This chain uses TRBV6-5 with TRBJ1-2, with TRBD1 matching 11 bases. The CDR3 is made up of 16 amino acids. V lost 0 bases and J lost 5; bases outside the gene matches: 5. Germline V gene lookup returns CDR1 MNHEY and CDR2 SVGAGI. The CDR3, as DNA: TGTGCCAGCAGTTACTCTGGGACAGGGGGGCCTTATGGCTACACCTTC. Residues: CASSYSGTGGPYGYTF.

This chain links TRBV5-6 with TRBJ2-5; 11 nucleotides match TRBD2. Germline V gene data show CDR1 as SGHDT and CDR2 as YYEEEE. This CDR3 contains 15 residues. The ends lost 3 bases at V and 5 bases at J; junction bases unmatched: 6. CDR3 residues: CASSYGTSGMETQYF. In DNA, the CDR3 is TGTGCCAGCAGCTACGGGACTAGCGGTATGGAGACCCAGTACTTC.

V is TRBV7-2 and J is TRBJ2-1, with D maybe TRBD2 (6 bases). CDR3 length equals 18 residues. With 4 bases removed from V and 1 base from J, the gap between germline ends came to 20 bases. CDR1 and CDR2 (germline): SGHTA, FQGNSA. The CDR3: CASSSRAWRGRSYNEQFF. The CDR3 region has the DNA TGTGCCAGCAGCTCCCGTGCCTGGCGGGGCCGATCCTACAATGAGCAGTTCTTC.

This chain uses TRBV6-5 with TRBJ1-6, with 9 bases identical to TRBD1. CDR1 and CDR2 (germline): MNHEY, SVGAGI. The V and J ends lost 5 bases and 5 bases, in that order; junction bases with no gene match: 1. There are 14 residues in the CDR3. CDR3 protein: CASSRDRDNSPLHF. The CDR3 DNA sequence: TGTGCCAGCAGTAGGGACAGGGATAATTCACCCCTCCACTTT.

The rearrangement joins TRBV11-2 to TRBJ2-1; a possible D gene is TRBD1 (6 bases). Germline CDR1 SGHAT, CDR2 FQNNGV. There are 14 residues in the CDR3. Trimming took off 0 bases at V and 7 bases at J, with 10 bases between the two ends. The CDR3 loop is CASSLDTGRNEQFF. The CDR3 nucleotides are TGTGCCAGCAGCTTAGATACAGGGCGTAATGAGCAGTTCTTC.

The genes are TRBV6-1 and TRBJ1-5; 9 bases are a match to TRBD1. V was clipped by 8 bases and J by 4 bases; unmatched bases: 3. From germline, CDR1 is MNHNS and CDR2 SASEGT. The CDR3 runs to 13 residues. CDR3 coding DNA: TGTGCCAGCGGGGGACAGGGAAATCAGCCCCAGCATTTT. Translating gives CASGGQGNQPQHF.

This chain joins TRBV5-8 and TRBJ2-1; TRBD1 matches 7 bases. Unmatched junction bases numbered 16, after V lost 0 bases and J lost 13 bases. Looked up from germline, CDR1 is SGHTS and CDR2 is YDEGEE. This CDR3 has 16 amino acids. The CDR3 DNA follows: TGTGCCAGCAGCTTGGCCAAGACAGGGTCACTTCTTCCTCAGTTCTTC. Translated: CASSLAKTGSLLPQFF.

This chain connects TRBV5-6 to TRBJ2-3; D gene ambiguous. CDR1 is SGHDT, CDR2 YYEEEE, per germline. The V and J ends lost 3 bases and 6 bases respectively, with 26 bases between them. The CDR3 contains 18 residues. The CDR3 region has the DNA TGTGCCAGCAGCTCCTCCGATCGACGGCCTCACTCCGGGGATACGCAGTATTTT. Residues: CASSSSDRRPHSGDTQYF. Full variable domain (outside the CDR3, taken from reference TRBV5-6 and TRBJ2-3): DAGVTQSPTHLIKTRGQQVTLRCSPKSGHDTVSWYQQALGQGPQFIFQYYEEEERQRGNFPDRFSGHQFPNYSSELNVNALLLGDSALYLCASSSSDRRPHSGDTQYFGPGTRLTVL.

The chain joins TRBV7-2 to TRBJ1-1; D gene unclear. This CDR3 has 15 residues. The ends were cut back, 0 bases at V and 4 bases at J, with 12 bases in the middle. Germline CDR1 is SGHTA and CDR2 is FQGNSA. CDR3 nucleotides: TGTGCCAGCAGCTTAGCTACCAGATCCTCCACTGAAGCTTTCTTT. As protein: CASSLATRSSTEAFF.

J is TRBJ2-5 and V is TRBV4-1; D unresolved. The CDR3 length is 13 residues. V gave up 2 bases and J gave up 2 bases, with 6 bases separating them. Germline V gene sequence: CDR1 MGHRA, CDR2 YSYEKL. CDR3 region: CASSQLIQETQYF. The CDR3 DNA is TGCGCCAGCAGCCAACTTATACAAGAGACCCAGTACTTC.

The chain carries TRBV21-1 and TRBJ2-7; the table's D call, TRBD1, has no DNA check behind it. TRBV21-1 is marked as a pseudogene. The length of the CDR3 is 15 residues. The DNA for the CDR3 is TGTGCCAGCAGCAGTAGACAGGGTGGCAACTACGAGCAGTACTTC. Encoded protein: CASSSRQGGNYEQYF.

The chain links TRBV28 to TRBJ2-5, with 9 positions matching TRBD2. V was clipped by 1 base and J by 1 base; unmatched bases: 1. The CDR3 loop spans 15 amino acids. Germline-derived CDR1 and CDR2 are MDHEN and SYDVKM. CDR3 bases: TGTGCCAGCAGTTTATCGGGACTAGCCCAAGAGACCCAGTACTTC. This encodes CASSLSGLAQETQYF.

This chain links TRBV21-1 with TRBJ2-7; the D call of TRBD1 is as the table states it, not checked on the DNA. TRBV21-1 is a known pseudogene. CDR3 length equals 19 residues. The CDR3 DNA reads TGTGCCAGCAGCACAAGGAGGGCCGGACAGGGGTTCTACTCCTACGAGCAGTACTTC. This encodes CASSTRRAGQGFYSYEQYF.

As to this clone: Within the sample, other DNA sequences also encode this same CDR3. The J gene is TRBJ1-5, the V gene TRBV18; the D gene is possibly TRBD1 (5 bases). Trimming pared 2 bases from V and 4 bases from J, leaving 6 bases between. This CDR3 spans 13 amino acids. Germline CDR1 and CDR2: KGHSH and LQKENI. This CDR3 is CASSPSGNQPQHF. CDR3 DNA: TGTGCCAGCTCACCATCAGGGAATCAGCCCCAGCATTTT.

This clone has only one observation. The DNA of the CDR3 is TGCGCCAGCAGCTTGGTACAGAGCTATGGCTACACCTTC. Protein sequence: CASSLVQSYGYTF. The V gene is TRBV5-1, the J gene TRBJ1-2; D gene unclear. The CDR3 covers 13 residues. Germline loops: CDR1 SGHRS, CDR2 YFSETQ. Trimming took off 0 bases at V and 4 bases at J, with 7 bases between the two ends.